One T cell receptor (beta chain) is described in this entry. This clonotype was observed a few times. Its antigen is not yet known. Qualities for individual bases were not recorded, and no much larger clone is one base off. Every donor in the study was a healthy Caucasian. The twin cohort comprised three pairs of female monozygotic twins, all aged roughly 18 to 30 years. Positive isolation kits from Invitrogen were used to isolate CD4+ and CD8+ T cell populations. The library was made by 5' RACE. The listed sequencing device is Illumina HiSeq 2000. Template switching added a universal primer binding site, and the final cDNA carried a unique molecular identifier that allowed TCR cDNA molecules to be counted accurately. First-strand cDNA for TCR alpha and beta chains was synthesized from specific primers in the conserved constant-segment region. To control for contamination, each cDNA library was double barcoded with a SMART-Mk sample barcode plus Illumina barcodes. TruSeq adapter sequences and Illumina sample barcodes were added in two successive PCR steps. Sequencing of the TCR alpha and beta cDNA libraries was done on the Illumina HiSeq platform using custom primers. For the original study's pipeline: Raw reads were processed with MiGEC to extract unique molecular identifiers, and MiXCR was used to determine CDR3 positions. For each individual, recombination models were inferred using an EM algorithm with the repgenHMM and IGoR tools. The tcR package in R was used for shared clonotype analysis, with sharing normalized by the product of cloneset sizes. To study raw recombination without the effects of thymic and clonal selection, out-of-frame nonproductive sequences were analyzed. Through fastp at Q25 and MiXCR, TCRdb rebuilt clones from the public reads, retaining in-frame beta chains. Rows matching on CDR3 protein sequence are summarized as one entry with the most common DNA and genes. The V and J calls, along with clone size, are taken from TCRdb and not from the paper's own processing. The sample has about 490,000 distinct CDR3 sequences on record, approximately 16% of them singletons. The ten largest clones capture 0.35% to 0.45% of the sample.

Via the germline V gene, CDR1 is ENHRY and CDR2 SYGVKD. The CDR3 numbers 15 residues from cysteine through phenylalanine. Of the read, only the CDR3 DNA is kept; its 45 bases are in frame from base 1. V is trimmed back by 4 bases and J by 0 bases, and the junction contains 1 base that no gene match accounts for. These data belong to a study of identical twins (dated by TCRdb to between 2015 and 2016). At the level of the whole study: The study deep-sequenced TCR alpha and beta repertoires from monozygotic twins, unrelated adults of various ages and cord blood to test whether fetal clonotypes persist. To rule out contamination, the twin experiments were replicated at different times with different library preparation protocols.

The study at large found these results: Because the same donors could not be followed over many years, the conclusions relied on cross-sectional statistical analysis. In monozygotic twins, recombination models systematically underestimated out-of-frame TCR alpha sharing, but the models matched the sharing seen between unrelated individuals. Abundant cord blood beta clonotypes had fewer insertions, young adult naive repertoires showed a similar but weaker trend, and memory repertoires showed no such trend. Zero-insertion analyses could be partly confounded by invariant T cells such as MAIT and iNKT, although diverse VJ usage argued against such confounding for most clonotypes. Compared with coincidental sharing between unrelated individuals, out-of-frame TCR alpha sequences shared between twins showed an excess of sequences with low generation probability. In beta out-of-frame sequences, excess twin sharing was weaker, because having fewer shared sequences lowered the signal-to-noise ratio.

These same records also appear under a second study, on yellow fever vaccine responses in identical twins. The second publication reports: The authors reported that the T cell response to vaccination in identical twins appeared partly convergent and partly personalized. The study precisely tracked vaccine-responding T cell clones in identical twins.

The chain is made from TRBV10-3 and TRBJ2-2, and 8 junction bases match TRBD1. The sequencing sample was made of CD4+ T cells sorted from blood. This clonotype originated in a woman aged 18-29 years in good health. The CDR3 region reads CAISGTGTNTGELFF. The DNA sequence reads TGTGCCATCAGTGGGACAGGGACGAACACCGGGGAGCTGTTTTTT.